This is a list of T cell receptor beta chains from one sample in a study of blood T cell repertoires in COVID-19. The assay was immunoSEQ multiplex PCR, and TCRdb's table has in-frame clones only and misses some. The sample has approximately 130,000 clones, around three quarters seen once. Sequencing used peripheral blood. These receptors all come from a human donor in a cohort sampled during active COVID-19. The CDR3 runs from the conserved cysteine through the conserved F or W. D genes are given only for firm matches. Clone sizes are given selectively: once, few, many, or a class where the clone is expanded.

clone size | D gene | J gene | V gene | CDR3 DNA | CDR3 protein
few | TRBD1 | TRBJ1-5 | TRBV23-1 | TGCGCCAGCAGACGGGACAGGGTTTCAACGCAGCCCCAGCATTTT | CASRRDRVSTQPQHF
- | - | TRBJ1-2 | TRBV10-2 | TGCGCCAGCAGTGTAGACAGGACCTATGGCTACACCTTC | CASSVDRTYGYTF
- | TRBD1 | TRBJ2-7 | TRBV19 | TGTGCCAGTAGTATTGGGACAGGGGCCAAGCACGAGCAGTACTTC | CASSIGTGAKHEQYF
- | TRBD1 | TRBJ2-2 | TRBV3-1/TRBV3-2 | TGTGCCAGCAGCCAAGCCGGACAGGGTCCCACCGGGGAGCTGTTTTTT | CASSQAGQGPTGELFF
- | TRBD2 | TRBJ2-1 | TRBV5-1 | TGCGCCAGCAGCTTGGTTAGCGGGGGACTTGGTGAGCAGTTCTTC | CASSLVSGGLGEQFF
- | - | TRBJ1-1 | TRBV9 | TGTGCCAGCAGCCGGTTGGAACAGGTAATGAACACTGAAGCTTTCTTT | CASSRLEQVMNTEAFF
few | TRBD2 | TRBJ2-1 | TRBV5-5 | TGTGCCAGCCTCAGGCGGGGGAGAACCTACAATGAGCAGTTCTTC | CASLRRGRTYNEQFF
- | TRBD2 | TRBJ2-7 | TRBV28 | TGTGCCAGCGCTACGACCGGGACTAGCAACGAGCAGTACTTC | CASATTGTSNEQYF
- | - | TRBJ1-4 | TRBV29-1 | TGCAGCGCAGAGGGACACGGGCCGGAAAAACTGTTTTTT | CSAEGHGPEKLFF
- | - | TRBJ2-7 | TRBV2 | TGTGCCAGCAGTGAGTCGAGGGTAAGGTACGAGCAGTACTTC | CASSESRVRYEQYF
- | TRBD1 | TRBJ1-4 | TRBV5-1 | TGCACCAGCAGCTTGGCCGCAGGGGGCTATCGGACTAATGAAAAACTGTTTTTT | CTSSLAAGGYRTNEKLFF
- | TRBD1 | TRBJ1-5 | TRBV6-6 | TGTGCCAGTCTCGGGCAGGGGGGTCAGCCCCAGCATTTT | CASLGQGGQPQHF
- | TRBD1 | TRBJ1-6 | TRBV7-8 | TGTGCCAGCAGCTTACAGGGGGGTAATTCACCCCTCCACTTT | CASSLQGGNSPLHF
- | TRBD1 | TRBJ1-4 | TRBV4-1 | TGCGCCAGCGCACCGGGACAGGGGGCCCGAAGGACTAATGAAAAACTGTTTTTT | CASAPGQGARRTNEKLFF
few | - | TRBJ2-2 | TRBV2 | TGTGCCAGCAGCCGGGACTCCACCGGGGAGCTGTTTTTT | CASSRDSTGELFF
- | TRBD1 | TRBJ1-5 | TRBV19 | TGTGCCAGTAGTATCGCGCGACAGGGGGCTATTCAGCCCCAGCATTTT | CASSIARQGAIQPQHF
- | TRBD1 | TRBJ2-1 | TRBV4-2 | TGTGCCAGCAGCCAAAATCCGGGACAGGAATACAATGAGCAGTTCTTC | CASSQNPGQEYNEQFF
- | TRBD1 | TRBJ2-7 | TRBV2 | TGTGCCAGCTACCTGGACAGGTACCAATCCTACGAGCAGTACTTC | CASYLDRYQSYEQYF